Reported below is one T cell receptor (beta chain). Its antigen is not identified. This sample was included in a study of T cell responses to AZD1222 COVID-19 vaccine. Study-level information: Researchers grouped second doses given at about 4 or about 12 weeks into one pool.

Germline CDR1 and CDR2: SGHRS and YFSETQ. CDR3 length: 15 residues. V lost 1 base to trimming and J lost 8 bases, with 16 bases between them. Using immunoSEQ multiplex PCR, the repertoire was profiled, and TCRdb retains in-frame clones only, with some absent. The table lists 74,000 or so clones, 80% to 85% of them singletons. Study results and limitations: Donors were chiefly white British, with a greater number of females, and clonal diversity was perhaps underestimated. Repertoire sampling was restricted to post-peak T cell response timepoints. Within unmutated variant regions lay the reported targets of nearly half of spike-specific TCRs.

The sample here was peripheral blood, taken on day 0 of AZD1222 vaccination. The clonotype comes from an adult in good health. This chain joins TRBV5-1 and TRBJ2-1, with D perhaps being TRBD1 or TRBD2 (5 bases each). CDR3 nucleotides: TGCGCCAGCAGCTTGAGGAATGTGGGGGACCATGAGCAGTTCTTC. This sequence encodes CASSLRNVGDHEQFF.